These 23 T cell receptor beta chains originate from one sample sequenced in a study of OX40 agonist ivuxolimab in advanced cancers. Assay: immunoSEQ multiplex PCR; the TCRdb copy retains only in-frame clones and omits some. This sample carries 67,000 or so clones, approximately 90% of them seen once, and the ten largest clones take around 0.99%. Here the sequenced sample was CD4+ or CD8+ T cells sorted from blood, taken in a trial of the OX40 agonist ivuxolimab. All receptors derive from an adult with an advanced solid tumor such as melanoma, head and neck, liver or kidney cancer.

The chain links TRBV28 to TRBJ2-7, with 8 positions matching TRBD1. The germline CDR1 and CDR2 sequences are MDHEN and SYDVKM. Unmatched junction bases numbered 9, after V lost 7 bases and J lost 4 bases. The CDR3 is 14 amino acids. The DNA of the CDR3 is TGTGCCAGCACCACCGGGACAGGCGTATACGAGCAGTACTTC. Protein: CASTTGTGVYEQYF.

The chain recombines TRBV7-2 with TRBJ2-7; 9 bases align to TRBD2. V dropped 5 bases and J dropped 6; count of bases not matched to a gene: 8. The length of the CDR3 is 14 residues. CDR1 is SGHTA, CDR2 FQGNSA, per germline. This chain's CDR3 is CASSPSSGRSEQYF. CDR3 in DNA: TGTGCCAGCAGCCCTAGTAGCGGGAGATCCGAGCAGTACTTC. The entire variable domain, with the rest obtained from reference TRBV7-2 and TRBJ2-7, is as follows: GAGVSQSPSNKVTEKGKDVELRCDPISGHTALYWYRQSLGQGLEFLIYFQGNSAPDKSGLPSDRFSAERTGGSVSTLTIQRTQQEDSAVYLCASSPSSGRSEQYFGPGTRLTVT.

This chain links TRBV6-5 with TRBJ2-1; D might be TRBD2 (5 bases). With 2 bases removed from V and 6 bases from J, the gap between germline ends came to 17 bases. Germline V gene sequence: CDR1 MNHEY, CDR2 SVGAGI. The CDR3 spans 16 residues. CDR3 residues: CASSYGVSNRGNEQFF. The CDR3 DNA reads TGTGCCAGCAGTTACGGTGTCTCTAACCGGGGCAATGAGCAGTTCTTC.

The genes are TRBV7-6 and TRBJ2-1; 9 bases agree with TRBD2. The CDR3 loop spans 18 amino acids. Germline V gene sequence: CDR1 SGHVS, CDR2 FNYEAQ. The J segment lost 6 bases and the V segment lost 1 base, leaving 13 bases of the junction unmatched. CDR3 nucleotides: TGTGCCAGCAGCTTAGGTTACATTTTGGCGGGAGGGGGCAATGAGCAGTTCTTC. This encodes CASSLGYILAGGGNEQFF.

This CDR3 is CASRYRGSGHNEQFF. The DNA of the CDR3 is TGTGCCAGCAGGTATAGGGGTAGCGGTCACAATGAGCAGTTCTTC. V gene TRBV7-9 combines with J gene TRBJ2-1, with TRBD2 as a possible D gene (6 bases). CDR1 is SEHNR and CDR2 is FQNEAQ in the germline V gene (reference sequence). Trimming removed 6 bases from V and 5 bases from J, with 17 bases in between. CDR3 length: 15 amino acids.

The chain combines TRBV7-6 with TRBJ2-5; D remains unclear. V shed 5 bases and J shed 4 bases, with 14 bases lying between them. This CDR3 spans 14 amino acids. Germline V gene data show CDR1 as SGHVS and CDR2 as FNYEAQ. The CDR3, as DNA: TGTGCCAGCAGCCTGGGTACTGGTGGAGAGACCCAGTACTTC. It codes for CASSLGTGGETQYF.

Here the CDR3 DNA reads TGTGCCAGCAGAACCGGGACCCGGTTCTTC. Its translation: CASRTGTRFF. The gene calls are TRBV2 and TRBJ2-1; D could derive from TRBD1 or TRBD2 (5 bases each). CDR1 is SNHLY and CDR2 is FYNNEI in the germline V gene. The CDR3 totals 10 residues. Deletions cut 6 bases from V and 15 bases from J, with 12 bases between.

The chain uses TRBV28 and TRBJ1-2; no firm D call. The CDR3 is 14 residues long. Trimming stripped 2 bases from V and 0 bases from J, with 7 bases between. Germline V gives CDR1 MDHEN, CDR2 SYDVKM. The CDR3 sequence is CASSLGSTNYGYTF. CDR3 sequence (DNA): TGTGCCAGCAGTTTAGGCAGCACTAACTATGGCTACACCTTC.

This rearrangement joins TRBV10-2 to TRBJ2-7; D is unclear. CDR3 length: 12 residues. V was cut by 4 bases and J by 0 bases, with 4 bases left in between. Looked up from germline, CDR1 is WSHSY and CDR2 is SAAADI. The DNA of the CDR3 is TGCGCCAGCAGTGGGAGCTCCTACGAGCAGTACTTC. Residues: CASSGSSYEQYF.

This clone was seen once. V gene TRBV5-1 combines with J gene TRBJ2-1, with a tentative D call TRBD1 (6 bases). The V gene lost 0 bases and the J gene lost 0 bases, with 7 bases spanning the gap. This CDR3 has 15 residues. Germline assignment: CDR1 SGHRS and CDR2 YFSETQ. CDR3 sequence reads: CASSLAGDSYNEQFF. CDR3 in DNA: TGCGCCAGCAGCTTGGCAGGGGACTCCTACAATGAGCAGTTCTTC. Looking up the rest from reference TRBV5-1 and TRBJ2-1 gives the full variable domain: KAGVTQTPRYLIKTRGQQVTLSCSPISGHRSVSWYQQTPGQGLQFLFEYFSETQRNKGNFPGRFSGRQFSNSRSEMNVSTLELGDSALYLCASSLAGDSYNEQFFGPGTRLTVL.

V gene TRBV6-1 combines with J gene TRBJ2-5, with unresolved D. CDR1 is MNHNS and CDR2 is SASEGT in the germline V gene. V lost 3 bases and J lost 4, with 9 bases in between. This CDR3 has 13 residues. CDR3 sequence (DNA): TGTGCCAGCAGTGAGACACGAGGAGAGACCCAGTACTTC. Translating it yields CASSETRGETQYF.

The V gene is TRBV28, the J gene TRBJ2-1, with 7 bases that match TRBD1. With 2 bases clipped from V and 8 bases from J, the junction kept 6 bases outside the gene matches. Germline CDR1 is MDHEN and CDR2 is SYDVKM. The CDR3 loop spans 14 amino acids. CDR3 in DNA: TGTGCCAGCAGTTTAGGGACAGCCTCAGATGAGCAGTTCTTC. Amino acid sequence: CASSLGTASDEQFF.

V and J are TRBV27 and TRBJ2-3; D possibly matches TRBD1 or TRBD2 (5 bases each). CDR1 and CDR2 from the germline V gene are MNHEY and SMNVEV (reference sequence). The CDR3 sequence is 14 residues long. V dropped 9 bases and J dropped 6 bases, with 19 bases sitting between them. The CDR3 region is CASCPWDGRDTQYF. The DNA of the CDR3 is TGTGCCAGTTGTCCTTGGGACGGCCGGGATACGCAGTATTTT.

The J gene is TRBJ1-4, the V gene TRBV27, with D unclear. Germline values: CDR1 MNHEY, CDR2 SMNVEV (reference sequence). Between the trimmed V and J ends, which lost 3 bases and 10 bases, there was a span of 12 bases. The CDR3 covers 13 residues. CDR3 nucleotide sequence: TGTGCCAGCAGTTTTCGTCAAATCGGAAAACTGTTTTTT. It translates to CASSFRQIGKLFF. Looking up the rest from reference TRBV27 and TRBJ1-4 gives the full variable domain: EAQVTQNPRYLITVTGKKLTVTCSQNMNHEYMSWYRQDPGLGLRQIYYSMNVEVTDKGDVPEGYKVSRKEKRNFPLILESPSPNQTSLYFCASSFRQIGKLFFGSGTQLSVL.

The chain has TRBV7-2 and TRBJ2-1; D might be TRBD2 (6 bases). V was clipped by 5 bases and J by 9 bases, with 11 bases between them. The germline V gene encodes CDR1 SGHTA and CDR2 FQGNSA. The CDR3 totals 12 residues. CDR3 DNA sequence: TGTGCCAGCAGCCGAATTAGCGGTGAGCAGTTCTTC. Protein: CASSRISGEQFF. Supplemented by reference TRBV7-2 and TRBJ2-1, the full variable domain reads GAGVSQSPSNKVTEKGKDVELRCDPISGHTALYWYRQSLGQGLEFLIYFQGNSAPDKSGLPSDRFSAERTGGSVSTLTIQRTQQEDSAVYLCASSRISGEQFFGPGTRLTVL.

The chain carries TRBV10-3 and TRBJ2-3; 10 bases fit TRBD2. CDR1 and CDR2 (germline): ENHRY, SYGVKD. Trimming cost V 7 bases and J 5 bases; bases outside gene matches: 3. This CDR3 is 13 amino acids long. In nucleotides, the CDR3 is TGTGCCATCACAGCGGGAGGGGAAGATACGCAGTATTTT. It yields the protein CAITAGGEDTQYF.

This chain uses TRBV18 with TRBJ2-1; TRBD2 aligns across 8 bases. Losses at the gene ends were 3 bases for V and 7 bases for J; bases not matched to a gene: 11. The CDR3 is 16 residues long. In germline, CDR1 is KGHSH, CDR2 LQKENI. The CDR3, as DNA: TGTGCCAGCTCACCCGGGACCCGGGGGGGGATTAATGAGCAGTTCTTC. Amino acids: CASSPGTRGGINEQFF.

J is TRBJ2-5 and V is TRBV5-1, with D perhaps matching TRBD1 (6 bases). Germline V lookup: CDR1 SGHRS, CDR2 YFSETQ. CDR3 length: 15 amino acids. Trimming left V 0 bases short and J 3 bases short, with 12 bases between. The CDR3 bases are TGCGCCAGCAGCTTGGCTGGTACAGGGAAAGAGACCCAGTACTTC. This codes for CASSLAGTGKETQYF.

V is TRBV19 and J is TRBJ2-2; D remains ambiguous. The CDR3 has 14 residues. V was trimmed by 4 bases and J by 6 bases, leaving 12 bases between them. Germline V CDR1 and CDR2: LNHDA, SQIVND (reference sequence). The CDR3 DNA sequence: TGTGCCAGTAGTACCCATACTTCCGCCGGGGAGCTGTTTTTT. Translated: CASSTHTSAGELFF.

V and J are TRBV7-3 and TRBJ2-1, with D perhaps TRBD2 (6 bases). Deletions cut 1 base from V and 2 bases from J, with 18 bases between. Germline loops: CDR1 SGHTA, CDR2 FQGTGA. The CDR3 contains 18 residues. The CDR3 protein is CASSLIGSGTSPYNEQFF. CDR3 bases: TGTGCCAGCAGCTTAATAGGTTCCGGAACTAGCCCCTACAATGAGCAGTTCTTC.

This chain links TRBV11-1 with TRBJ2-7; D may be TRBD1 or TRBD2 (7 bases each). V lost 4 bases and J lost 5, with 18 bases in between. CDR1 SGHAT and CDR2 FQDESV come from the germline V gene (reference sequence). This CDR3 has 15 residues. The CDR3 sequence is CASSSSGTVVDEQYF. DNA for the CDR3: TGTGCCAGCAGCTCGAGCGGGACAGTCGTGGACGAGCAGTACTTC.

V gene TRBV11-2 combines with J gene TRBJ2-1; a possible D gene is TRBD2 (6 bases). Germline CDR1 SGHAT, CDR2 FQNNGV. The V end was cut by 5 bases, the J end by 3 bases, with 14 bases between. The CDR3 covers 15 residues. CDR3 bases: TGTGCCAGCAGCCGAGACCTGACTAGCTACAATGAGCAGTTCTTC. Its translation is CASSRDLTSYNEQFF.

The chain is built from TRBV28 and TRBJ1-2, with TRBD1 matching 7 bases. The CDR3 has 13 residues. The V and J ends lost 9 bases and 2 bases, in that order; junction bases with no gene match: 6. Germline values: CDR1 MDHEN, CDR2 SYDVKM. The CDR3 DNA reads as TGTGCCAGTTTCGACAGGGCCAACTATGGCTACACCTTC. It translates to CASFDRANYGYTF.